This passage covers 20 T cell receptor beta chains from one sample sequenced in a study of T cell responses to AZD1222 COVID-19 vaccine (dated by TCRdb to about 2021). Preparation of the library involved the immunoSEQ multiplex PCR assay. TCRdb stores this immuneACCESS table with in-frame sequences only. Part of the clones is absent; in the studies checked, under half of the shortfall reflects unresolved V genes, and no reason is known for the rest. A total of tens of thousands of clones appear in this sample, approximately 90% of them only once. The biggest ten clones account for about 5.7% of the sample. The time point label, as the study defines it: about 28 days (+/-7) after the second vaccine dose. In the paper's terms, the treatment or condition label means: meningococcal conjugate vaccine given as trial control. The specimen comprised peripheral blood, sampled 28 days after the second dose of the MenACWY control vaccine. The receptors here all came from an adult who received the MenACWY meningococcal vaccine as a control.

The chain uses TRBV18 and TRBJ2-1; D is unresolved. CDR1 and CDR2 (germline): KGHSH, LQKENI. This CDR3 contains 16 residues. V lost 3 bases and J 6 bases, leaving 18 bases between the germline ends. The CDR3 is CASSPQTSELTNEQFF. The CDR3 region has the DNA TGTGCCAGCTCACCTCAAACCAGCGAGCTTACCAATGAGCAGTTCTTC.

The chain joins TRBV18 to TRBJ1-1; D gene unclear. The CDR3 covers 13 residues. Germline-derived CDR1 and CDR2 are KGHSH and LQKENI. V was cut by 6 bases and J by 7 bases, with 15 bases left in between. The CDR3 bases are TGTGCCAGCTCCCCGGCCGGCGACCGTGAAGCTTTCTTT. Translated: CASSPAGDREAFF.

The chain couples TRBV6-5 to TRBJ1-2; tentatively, D is TRBD1 (5 bases). The germline CDR1 and CDR2 sequences are MNHEY and SVGAGI. This CDR3 is built from 13 residues. Trimming removed 8 bases at V and 5 bases at J, with 15 bases between. The DNA for the CDR3 is TGTGCCAGCGGCCCCACGGGGCTTTATGGCTACACCTTC. Its translation: CASGPTGLYGYTF.

This clone was detected only once. The rearrangement links TRBV9 to TRBJ2-5; maybe TRBD2 (5 bases). Near its end, the DNA agrees better with TRBJ2-7, so the J call may be wrong. Germline V gives CDR1 SGDLS, CDR2 YYNGEE. This CDR3 has 14 amino acids. The CDR3 loop is CASSVTGNSYEQYF. In DNA form, the CDR3 reads TGTGCCAGCAGCGTAACGGGGAACTCCTACGAGCAGTACTTC.

The chain links TRBV5-6 to TRBJ2-3; no clear D gene. Germline V gives CDR1 SGHDT, CDR2 YYEEEE. This CDR3 has 12 residues. V was clipped by 4 bases and J by 14 bases, with 17 bases between them. CDR3 sequence reads: CASSIRARALYF. CDR3 sequence (DNA): TGTGCCAGCAGCATACGGGCCAGAGCGTTGTATTTT.

The CDR3 spells CASSSSTDTQYF. In DNA form, the CDR3 reads TGTGCCAGCAGTTCTTCCACAGATACGCAGTATTTT. The V gene is TRBV6-5, the J gene TRBJ2-3; D unclear. Trimming removed 4 bases from V and 2 bases from J, with 4 bases in between. Germline V gives CDR1 MNHEY, CDR2 SVGAGI. The CDR3 has 12 residues.

This chain joins TRBV5-1 and TRBJ2-7, with 10 bases fitting TRBD1. The germline V gene has CDR1 SGHRS and CDR2 YFSETQ. Trimming cost V 4 bases and J 2 bases; bases outside gene matches: 6. The CDR3 totals 15 residues. The CDR3 DNA is TGCGCCAGCAGCGTGGGACAGGGGATTACCTACGAGCAGTACTTC. It yields the protein CASSVGQGITYEQYF.

The genes are TRBV5-5 and TRBJ2-1, with D unclear. The germline CDR1 and CDR2 sequences are SGHKS and YYEKEE (reference sequence). Trimming stripped 0 bases from V and 4 bases from J, with 5 bases between. CDR3 size: 13 residues. The DNA of the CDR3 is TGTGCCAGCAGCTTGGACTATTACAATGAGCAGTTCTTC. This sequence encodes CASSLDYYNEQFF. The complete variable domain, with remaining parts taken from reference TRBV5-5 and TRBJ2-1, reads DAGVTQSPTHLIKTRGQQVTLRCSPISGHKSVSWYQQVLGQGPQFIFQYYEKEERGRGNFPDRFSARQFPNYSSELNVNALLLGDSALYLCASSLDYYNEQFFGPGTRLTVL.

This clone has just one count. The chain recombines TRBV18 with TRBJ1-1; maybe TRBD1 (6 bases). V gave up 8 bases and J gave up 3 bases, with 13 bases separating them. The CDR3 loop spans 13 amino acids. The germline V gene encodes CDR1 KGHSH and CDR2 LQKENI. This CDR3 is CASRTGRDTEAFF. The CDR3 bases are TGTGCCAGCAGAACAGGGAGGGACACTGAAGCTTTCTTT.

The V and J genes are TRBV6-5 and TRBJ2-1; 8 bases are shared with TRBD2. The V gene end was trimmed by 2 bases and the J gene end by 4 bases; junction bases not matched to a gene: 4. CDR1 is MNHEY, CDR2 SVGAGI, per germline. This CDR3 comprises 15 residues. CDR3 in amino acids: CASSYELAGYNEQFF. DNA of the CDR3: TGTGCCAGCAGTTACGAATTAGCGGGATACAATGAGCAGTTCTTC.

The chain links TRBV10-1 to TRBJ2-7, with 9 nucleotides matching TRBD2. The CDR3 totals 17 residues. Per the germline V gene, CDR1 is WNHNN and CDR2 is SYGVQD (reference sequence). V gave up 2 bases and J gave up 4 bases; unmatched junction bases: 12. CDR3 amino acids: CASSEGLAGVGGYEQYF. The DNA of the CDR3 is TGCGCCAGCAGTGAGGGGTTAGCGGGAGTAGGAGGATACGAGCAGTACTTC.

The J gene is TRBJ1-6, the V gene TRBV12-3 or TRBV12-4; no definite D call. The CDR3 contains 12 residues. Trimming cost V 4 bases and J 5 bases, with 3 bases left between them. This CDR3 is CASSWHNSPLHF. CDR3 in DNA: TGTGCCAGCAGTTGGCATAATTCACCCCTCCACTTT.

This chain connects TRBV19 to TRBJ1-4; D is perhaps TRBD1 (5 bases). CDR3 length: 14 residues. Germline-derived CDR1 and CDR2 are LNHDA and SQIVND (reference sequence). The V and J ends lost 3 bases and 8 bases respectively, with 13 bases between them. For the CDR3, the DNA is TGTGCCAGTAGTATGAGGGGAGTGGGGGAAAAACTGTTTTTT. This translates into CASSMRGVGEKLFF.

DNA for the CDR3: TGTGCCAGCAGGGGGGACCATCAGCCCCAGCATTTT. As protein: CASRGDHQPQHF. The chain is built from TRBV21-1 and TRBJ1-5. TRBV21-1 is classified as a pseudogene. The CDR3 length is 12 residues.

The rearrangement uses TRBV3-1 (or the pseudogene TRBV3-2) and TRBJ1-1, with a weak D call TRBD1 (5 bases). CDR3 length: 13 amino acids. Germline V gene lookup returns CDR1 LGHDT and CDR2 YNNKEL (reference sequence). V lost 1 base and J 6 bases, leaving 9 bases between the germline ends. This chain's CDR3 is CASSQGGRSEAFF. The CDR3 DNA follows: TGTGCCAGCAGCCAAGGGGGGAGATCTGAAGCTTTCTTT.

This chain links TRBV19 with TRBJ1-1; D unresolved. The germline V and J ends were trimmed by 6 bases and 3 bases, with 17 bases remaining between them. The CDR3 spans 15 residues. Germline V gene sequence: CDR1 LNHDA, CDR2 SQIVND (reference sequence). The CDR3 region is CASSRPPVRDTEAFF. The CDR3 region has the DNA TGTGCCAGTAGCCGTCCCCCCGTGAGGGACACTGAAGCTTTCTTT.

The chain links TRBV5-6 to TRBJ1-2, with 10 positions matching TRBD1. The CDR3 runs 13 residues. V lost 4 bases, J lost 7 bases, and 4 bases stayed unmatched. Looked up from germline, CDR1 is SGHDT and CDR2 is YYEEEE. CDR3 sequence (DNA): TGTGCCAGCAGCCCGGGACAGGGGCTTGGCTACACCTTC. This translates into CASSPGQGLGYTF.

The rearrangement uses TRBV6-5 and TRBJ1-2; D ambiguous. The CDR3 runs 14 residues. Germline lookup yields CDR1 MNHEY and CDR2 SVGAGI. With 0 bases removed from V and 3 bases from J, the gap between germline ends came to 8 bases. The CDR3 bases are TGTGCCAGCAGTTACTCGAGCGTTTACTATGGCTACACCTTC. Amino acid sequence: CASSYSSVYYGYTF.

The rearrangement uses TRBV29-1 and TRBJ1-4; no firm D call. Per germline, CDR1 SQVTM and CDR2 ANQGSEA. The V end was cut by 7 bases, the J end by 5 bases, with 14 bases between. The CDR3 is 13 amino acids. CDR3 region: CSGKGGTNEKLFF. DNA for the CDR3: TGCAGCGGCAAGGGAGGAACAAATGAAAAACTGTTTTTT.

The gene calls are TRBV10-2 and TRBJ2-3; no reliable D call. The CDR3 covers 15 residues. Germline V gives CDR1 WSHSY, CDR2 SAAADI. V was clipped by 3 bases and J by 0 bases, with 10 bases between them. The CDR3: CASSEWAPSTDTQYF. CDR3 DNA sequence: TGCGCCAGCAGTGAATGGGCGCCCAGCACAGATACGCAGTATTTT.